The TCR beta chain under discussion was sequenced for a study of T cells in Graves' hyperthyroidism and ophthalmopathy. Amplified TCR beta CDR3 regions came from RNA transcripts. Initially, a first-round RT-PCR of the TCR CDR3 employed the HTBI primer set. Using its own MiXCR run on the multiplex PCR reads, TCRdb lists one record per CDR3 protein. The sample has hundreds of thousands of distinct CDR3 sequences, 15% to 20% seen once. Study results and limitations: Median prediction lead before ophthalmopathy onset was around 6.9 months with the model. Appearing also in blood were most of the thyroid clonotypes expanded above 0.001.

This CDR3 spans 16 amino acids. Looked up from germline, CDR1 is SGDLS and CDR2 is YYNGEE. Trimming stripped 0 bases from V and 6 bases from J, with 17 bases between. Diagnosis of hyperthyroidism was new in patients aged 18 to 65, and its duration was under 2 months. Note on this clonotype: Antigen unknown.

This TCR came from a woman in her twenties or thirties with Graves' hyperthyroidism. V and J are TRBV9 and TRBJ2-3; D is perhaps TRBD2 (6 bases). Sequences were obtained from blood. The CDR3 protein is CASSVEDGSGRDTQYF. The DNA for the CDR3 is TGTGCCAGCAGCGTAGAGGACGGGAGCGGGCGGGATACGCAGTATTTT.